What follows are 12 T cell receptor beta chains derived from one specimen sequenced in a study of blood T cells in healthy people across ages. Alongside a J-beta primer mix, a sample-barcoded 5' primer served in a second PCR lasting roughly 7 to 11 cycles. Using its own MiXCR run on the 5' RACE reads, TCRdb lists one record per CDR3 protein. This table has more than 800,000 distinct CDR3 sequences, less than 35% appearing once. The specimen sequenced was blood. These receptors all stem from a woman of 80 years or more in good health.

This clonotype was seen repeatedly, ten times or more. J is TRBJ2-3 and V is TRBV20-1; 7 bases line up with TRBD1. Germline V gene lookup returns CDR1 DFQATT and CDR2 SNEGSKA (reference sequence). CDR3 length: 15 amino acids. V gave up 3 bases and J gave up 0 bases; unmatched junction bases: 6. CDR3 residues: CSASYRGISTDTQYF. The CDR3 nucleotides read TGCAGTGCTAGTTACAGGGGAATTAGCACAGATACGCAGTATTTT.

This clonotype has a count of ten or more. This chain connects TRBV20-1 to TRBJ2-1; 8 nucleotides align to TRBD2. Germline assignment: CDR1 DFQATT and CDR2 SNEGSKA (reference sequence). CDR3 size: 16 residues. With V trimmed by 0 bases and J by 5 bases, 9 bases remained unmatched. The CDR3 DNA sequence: TGCAGTGCTAGAGACTCAGGAAGCGGGGGAGACAATGAGCAGTTCTTC. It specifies CSARDSGSGGDNEQFF.

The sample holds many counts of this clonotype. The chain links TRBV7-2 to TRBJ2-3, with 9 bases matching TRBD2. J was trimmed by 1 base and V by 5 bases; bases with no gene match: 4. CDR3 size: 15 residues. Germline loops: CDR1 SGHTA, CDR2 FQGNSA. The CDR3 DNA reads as TGTGCCAGCAGCACCCGGACTAGCGGCACAGATACGCAGTATTTT. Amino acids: CASSTRTSGTDTQYF.

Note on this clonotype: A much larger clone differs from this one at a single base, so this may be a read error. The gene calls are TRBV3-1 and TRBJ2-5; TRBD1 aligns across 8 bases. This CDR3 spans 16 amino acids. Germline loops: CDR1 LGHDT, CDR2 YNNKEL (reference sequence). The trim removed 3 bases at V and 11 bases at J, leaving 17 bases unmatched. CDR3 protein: CASSQAGTGGHNEQYF. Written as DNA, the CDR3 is TGTGCCAGCAGCCAGGCCGGGACAGGCGGACACAATGAGCAGTACTTC.

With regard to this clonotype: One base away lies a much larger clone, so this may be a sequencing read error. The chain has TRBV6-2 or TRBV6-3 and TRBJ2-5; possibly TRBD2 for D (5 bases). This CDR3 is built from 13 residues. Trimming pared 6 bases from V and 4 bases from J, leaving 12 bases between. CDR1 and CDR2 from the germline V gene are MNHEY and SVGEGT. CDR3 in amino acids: CASRGLRGETQYF. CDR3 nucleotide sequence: TGTGCCAGCAGGGGATTACGGGGAGAGACCCAGTACTTC.

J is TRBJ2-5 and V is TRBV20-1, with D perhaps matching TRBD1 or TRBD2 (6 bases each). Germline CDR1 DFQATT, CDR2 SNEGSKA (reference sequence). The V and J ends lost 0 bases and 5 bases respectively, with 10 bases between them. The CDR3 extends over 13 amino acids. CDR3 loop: CSARDLGGETQYF. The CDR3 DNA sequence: TGCAGTGCTAGAGATCTAGGGGGGGAGACCCAGTACTTC.

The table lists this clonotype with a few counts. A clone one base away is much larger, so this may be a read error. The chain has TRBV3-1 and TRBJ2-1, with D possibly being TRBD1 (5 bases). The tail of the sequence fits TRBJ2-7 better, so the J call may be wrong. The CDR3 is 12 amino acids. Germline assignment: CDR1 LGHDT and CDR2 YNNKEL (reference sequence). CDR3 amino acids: CASSQVDNEQYF. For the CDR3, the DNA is TGTGCCAGCAGCCAAGTGGACAATGAGCAGTACTTC.

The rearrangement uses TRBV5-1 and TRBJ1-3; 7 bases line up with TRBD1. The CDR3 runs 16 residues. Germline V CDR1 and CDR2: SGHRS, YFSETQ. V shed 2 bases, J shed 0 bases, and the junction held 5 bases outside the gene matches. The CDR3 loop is CASSFGGQYSGNTIYF. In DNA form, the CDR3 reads TGCGCCAGCAGCTTTGGGGGACAGTACTCTGGAAACACCATATATTTT.

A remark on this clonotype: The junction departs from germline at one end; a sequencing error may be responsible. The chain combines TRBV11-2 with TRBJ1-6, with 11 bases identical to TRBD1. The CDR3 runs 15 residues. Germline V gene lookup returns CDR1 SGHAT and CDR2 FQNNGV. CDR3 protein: CASSRTGGGNSPRHF. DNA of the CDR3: TGTGCCAGCAGCAGGACAGGGGGCGGTAATTCACCCCGCCACTTT.

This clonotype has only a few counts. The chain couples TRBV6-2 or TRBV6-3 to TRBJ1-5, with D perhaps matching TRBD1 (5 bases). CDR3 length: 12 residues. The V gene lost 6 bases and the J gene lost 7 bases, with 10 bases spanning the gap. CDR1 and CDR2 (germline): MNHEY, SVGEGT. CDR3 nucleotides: TGTGCCAGCAGGCAACCAGGGCAGCCCCAGCATTTT. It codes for CASRQPGQPQHF.

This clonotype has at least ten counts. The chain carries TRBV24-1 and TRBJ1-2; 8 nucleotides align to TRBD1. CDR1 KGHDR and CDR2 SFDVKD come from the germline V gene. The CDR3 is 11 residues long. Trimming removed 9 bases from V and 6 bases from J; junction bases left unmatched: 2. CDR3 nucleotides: TGTGCCACCGGACAGGGAAATGGCTACACCTTC. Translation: CATGQGNGYTF.

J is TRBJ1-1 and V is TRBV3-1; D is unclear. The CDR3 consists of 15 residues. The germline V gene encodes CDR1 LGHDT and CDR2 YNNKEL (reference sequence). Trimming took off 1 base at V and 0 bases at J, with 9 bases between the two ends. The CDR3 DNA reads TGTGCCAGCAGCCAAGGATCGATAATGAACACTGAAGCTTTCTTT. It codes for CASSQGSIMNTEAFF.